The entry below gives a single TCR beta chain sequence along with its context. Documented time point: pretreatment peripheral blood. This sample was included in a study of PD-L1 blockade in urothelial cancer. Background on the study: About 90% of the 29 patients were males with bladder-origin urothelial cancer. Per blood sample, T cells had a median of roughly 150,000. Analysis of blood occurred 3 weeks (second dose) and 6 weeks after treatment start.

Germline V gene sequence: CDR1 MDHEN, CDR2 SYDVKM. The CDR3 runs 16 residues. Trimming left V 5 bases short and J 2 bases short, with 16 bases between. TCRdb's copy holds only in-frame clones and misses some; the assay was immunoSEQ multiplex PCR. The data hold approximately 50,000 clones, with around 80% observed a single time. This TCR came from a man between 65 and 85 years old with urothelial cancer. The sequences come from PBMCs, collected around atezolizumab (anti-PD-L1) treatment. The chain uses TRBV28 and TRBJ2-1; the D gene is possibly TRBD1 (5 bases). The CDR3 here is CASSRRQPSTYNEQFF. Written as DNA, the CDR3 is TGTGCCAGCAGTCGACGACAGCCTTCGACCTACAATGAGCAGTTCTTC.